These 14 T cell receptor beta chains originate from one sample sequenced in a study of blood T cell repertoires in COVID-19. Profiling relied on immunoSEQ multiplex PCR, and the TCRdb table lists in-frame clones only, not all of them. The sample includes under 350,000 clones, 80% to 90% of them seen just once. Sequenced input: PBMCs or T cells enriched from blood (not recorded which). These receptor sequences come from a middle-aged woman with acute COVID-19.

The gene calls are TRBV25-1 and TRBJ1-2; a weak D match, TRBD1 (6 bases). Between the trimmed V and J ends, which lost 5 bases and 2 bases, there was a span of 9 bases. CDR3 length equals 13 residues. The germline V gene encodes CDR1 MGHDK and CDR2 SYGVNS. CDR3 in amino acids: CASSQGGNYGYTF. The CDR3 DNA is TGTGCCAGCAGTCAAGGGGGAAACTATGGCTACACCTTC.

There are a few counts of this clone. The chain is built from TRBV27 and TRBJ2-7; D is undetermined. CDR3 length: 15 residues. From germline, CDR1 is MNHEY and CDR2 SMNVEV (reference sequence). Trimming took 5 bases from V and 1 from J, leaving 15 bases between them. CDR3 in amino acids: CASSPWSESSYEQYF. Here the CDR3 DNA reads TGTGCCAGCAGTCCGTGGAGCGAGTCGTCCTACGAGCAGTACTTC.

The rearrangement joins TRBV19 to TRBJ1-1; the D gene is possibly TRBD1 (5 bases). V was clipped by 7 bases and J by 4 bases, with 13 bases between them. CDR1 is LNHDA and CDR2 is SQIVND in the germline V gene (reference sequence). This CDR3 is 13 amino acids long. Here the CDR3 DNA reads TGTGCCAGTACTCGTAGGGGAATCACTGAAGCTTTCTTT. Its protein product is CASTRRGITEAFF.

The chain has TRBV6-2 or TRBV6-3 and TRBJ2-3; tentatively, D is TRBD1 (5 bases). Trimming shortened V by 5 bases and J by 5 bases, and 17 bases separated the two germline ends. CDR1 and CDR2 from the germline V gene are MNHEY and SVGEGT. The CDR3 totals 15 residues. CDR3 protein: CASSSYSPGIDTQYF. CDR3 DNA: TGTGCCAGCAGTAGTTACTCCCCAGGGATAGATACGCAGTATTTT.

This sequence joins TRBV21-1 and TRBJ1-4; the D call of TRBD1 is as the table states it, not checked on the DNA. TRBV21-1 is a recognized pseudogene. The CDR3 runs 16 residues. The CDR3 reads CASSKALRATNEKLFF. For the CDR3, the DNA is TGTGCCAGCAGCAAAGCGCTCAGGGCAACTAATGAAAAACTGTTTTTT.

V is TRBV27 and J is TRBJ1-1, with D perhaps matching TRBD1 (6 bases). The CDR3 has 15 residues. With 5 bases removed from V and 0 bases from J, the gap between germline ends came to 13 bases. Per the germline V gene, CDR1 is MNHEY and CDR2 is SMNVEV (reference sequence). This CDR3 reads CASSKQGRLNTEAFF. The CDR3 nucleotides read TGTGCCAGCAGTAAACAGGGACGGCTGAACACTGAAGCTTTCTTT.

The chain has TRBV7-2 and TRBJ2-5, with 11 bases lining up with TRBD2. This CDR3 region has 16 residues. Germline-derived CDR1 and CDR2 are SGHTA and FQGNSA. The junction had 5 bases not matched to a gene; V was cut back by 1 base and J by 4 bases. In nucleotides, the CDR3 is TGTGCCAGCAGCTTAGAGGCTAGCGGGGGGTCAGAGACCCAGTACTTC. This gives the protein CASSLEASGGSETQYF.

This clone was picked up one time. This chain links TRBV10-2 with TRBJ1-1; 7 bases align to TRBD1. Per the germline V gene, CDR1 is WSHSY and CDR2 is SAAADI. Trimming took 3 bases from V and 7 from J; bases not matched to a gene: 8. The CDR3 loop spans 14 amino acids. In DNA, the CDR3 is TGCGCCAGCAGTGATGCAGGGGGAATTAGTGAAGCTTTCTTT. Its protein is CASSDAGGISEAFF.

This clone occurred once. The gene calls are TRBV29-1 and TRBJ2-7, with 7 bases fitting TRBD1. Losses at the gene ends were 4 bases for V and 6 bases for J; bases not matched to a gene: 9. This CDR3 region has 13 residues. Germline values: CDR1 SQVTM, CDR2 ANQGSEA. The CDR3 loop reads CSVVGFYRGEQYF. CDR3 DNA sequence: TGCAGCGTTGTCGGGTTTTACAGGGGCGAGCAGTACTTC.

This chain connects TRBV28 to TRBJ2-7; D unclear. Trimming removed 4 bases from V and 3 bases from J, with 7 bases in between. Germline assignment: CDR1 MDHEN and CDR2 SYDVKM. This CDR3 spans 12 amino acids. DNA for the CDR3: TGTGCCAGCAGTTCCACTTTCTACGAGCAGTACTTC. Translating gives CASSSTFYEQYF. The variable domain in full, with the rest retrieved from reference TRBV28 and TRBJ2-7, is DVKVTQSSRYLVKRTGEKVFLECVQDMDHENMFWYRQDPGLGLRLIYFSYDVKMKEKGDIPEGYSVSREKKERFSLILESASTNQTSMYLCASSSTFYEQYFGPGTRLTVT.

The chain combines TRBV27 with TRBJ2-7; 8 nucleotides align to TRBD2. The germline gives CDR1 MNHEY, CDR2 SMNVEV (reference sequence). V shed 5 bases, J shed 4 bases, and the junction held 16 bases outside the gene matches. The CDR3 totals 17 residues. CDR3 in DNA: TGTGCCAGCAGTACCAAGTCGGGACTAGGGACGATTTACGAGCAGTACTTC. This sequence encodes CASSTKSGLGTIYEQYF.

DNA for the CDR3: TGTGCCAGCAGTTTTCAGGTGGTTTTCGATGAGCAGTTCTTC. Its protein is CASSFQVVFDEQFF. This chain links TRBV28 with TRBJ2-1; D unresolved. The germline CDR1 and CDR2 sequences are MDHEN and SYDVKM. The CDR3 spans 14 residues. The V end lost 3 bases, the J end lost 8 bases, and 14 bases lay between the germline ends. The variable domain in full, completed from reference TRBV28 and TRBJ2-1, reads DVKVTQSSRYLVKRTGEKVFLECVQDMDHENMFWYRQDPGLGLRLIYFSYDVKMKEKGDIPEGYSVSREKKERFSLILESASTNQTSMYLCASSFQVVFDEQFFGPGTRLTVL.

The J gene is TRBJ2-3, the V gene TRBV5-4; 9 bases align to TRBD2. CDR1 and CDR2 (germline): SGHNT, YYREEE (reference sequence). The J segment lost 0 bases and the V segment lost 4 bases, leaving 3 bases of the junction unmatched. The CDR3 length is 15 residues. This CDR3 reads CASSETSGSTDTQYF. The DNA for the CDR3 is TGTGCCAGCAGCGAGACTAGCGGTAGCACAGATACGCAGTATTTT.

This chain connects TRBV7-8 to TRBJ2-2; 9 nucleotides match TRBD1. The germline CDR1 and CDR2 sequences are SGHVS and FQNEAQ. V gave up 6 bases and J gave up 7 bases; unmatched junction bases: 12. The CDR3 consists of 16 residues. CDR3 in DNA: TGTGCCAGCAGACCTACAGGGGGCCAACGGAGCGGGGAGCTGTTTTTT. Translated, it gives CASRPTGGQRSGELFF.